This entry lists 27 T cell receptor beta chains sequenced from one sample in a study of shared clonotypes between healthy human individuals (dated by TCRdb to 2019 to 2021). The library was built by means of the immunoSEQ multiplex PCR assay. TCRdb obtained this table from immuneACCESS and retained in-frame rearrangements with V and J assigned. These tables miss some clones; where compared with another copy, unresolved V genes account for less than half of the shortfall, and the remainder is unexplained. This sample has 150,000 to 200,000 clones in its table, and around 93% of those were observed once. The ten largest clones capture around 0.072% of the sample. Material: naive CD4+ T cells sorted from blood. The sample's cell subset or site, from its label and the paper: CD45RA+ positively selected. Receptor source: a woman younger than 45 in good health.

The chain combines TRBV4-1 with TRBJ2-7; D is perhaps TRBD2 (6 bases). V lost 0 bases and J 6 bases, leaving 15 bases between the germline ends. The germline CDR1 and CDR2 sequences are MGHRA and YSYEKL. This CDR3 is built from 15 residues. CDR3 amino acids: CASSQERTWGVEQYF. As DNA, the CDR3 is TGCGCCAGCAGCCAAGAACGCACATGGGGGGTCGAGCAGTACTTC.

The chain links TRBV29-1 to TRBJ2-5; weak D call: TRBD2 (6 bases). Trimming left V 7 bases short and J 5 bases short, with 20 bases between. The length of the CDR3 is 14 residues. Germline CDR1 SQVTM, CDR2 ANQGSEA. DNA of the CDR3: TGCAGCGGGGGAGGAGGGAGCGGGTCTGAGACCCAGTACTTC. This sequence encodes CSGGGGSGSETQYF.

The chain combines TRBV7-6 with TRBJ1-4, with D unresolved. The CDR3 totals 14 residues. Per the germline V gene, CDR1 is SGHVS and CDR2 is FNYEAQ. Between the trimmed V and J ends, which lost 1 base and 8 bases, there was a span of 11 bases. This chain's CDR3 is CASSLDPFGEKLFF. The CDR3 DNA sequence: TGTGCCAGCAGCTTAGACCCCTTCGGGGAAAAACTGTTTTTT.

This clone occurred once. The gene calls are TRBV18 and TRBJ1-5; 7 nucleotides align to TRBD1. The CDR3 has 13 amino acids. Trimming at V came to 4 bases and at J to 7 bases, leaving 4 bases not matched to a gene. Germline V gene sequence: CDR1 KGHSH, CDR2 LQKENI. CDR3 in DNA: TGTGCCAGCTCACAAGGACAGGTCCAGCCCCAGCATTTT. Translating gives CASSQGQVQPQHF.

This sequence joins TRBV9 and TRBJ2-1, with a weak D call TRBD2 (5 bases). Germline CDR1 is SGDLS and CDR2 is YYNGEE. V shed 3 bases and J shed 8 bases, with 15 bases lying between them. The CDR3 has 14 residues. CDR3 region: CASSARDLGYEQFF. CDR3 DNA sequence: TGTGCCAGCAGCGCCCGGGATTTAGGGTATGAGCAGTTCTTC.

This clone occurred once. The V call is TRBV27, the J call TRBJ2-7; 12 positions agree with TRBD2. CDR3 size: 18 residues. Germline V gene sequence: CDR1 MNHEY, CDR2 SMNVEV (reference sequence). J gave up 0 bases and V 7 bases, and 13 bases lay outside the gene matches. The CDR3 sequence is CASIPGLAGPGRSYEQYF. The DNA of the CDR3 is TGTGCCAGCATACCGGGACTAGCGGGTCCGGGCCGCTCCTACGAGCAGTACTTC.

The chain carries TRBV5-1 and TRBJ1-2; no firm D call. This CDR3 has 13 residues. Germline loops: CDR1 SGHRS, CDR2 YFSETQ. V lost 2 bases and J lost 4, with 9 bases in between. In DNA form, the CDR3 reads TGCGCCAGCAGCTTAGGGAAATCCTATGGCTACACCTTC. This sequence encodes CASSLGKSYGYTF.

V and J are TRBV28 and TRBJ1-3; D unresolved. CDR3 length: 13 residues. Germline CDR1 and CDR2: MDHEN and SYDVKM. Trimming took off 2 bases at V and 0 bases at J, with 2 bases between the two ends. The CDR3 sequence: CASSLHSGNTIYF. The CDR3 DNA reads as TGTGCCAGCAGTTTACACTCTGGAAACACCATATATTTT. The full variable domain, completed using reference TRBV28 and TRBJ1-3, is DVKVTQSSRYLVKRTGEKVFLECVQDMDHENMFWYRQDPGLGLRLIYFSYDVKMKEKGDIPEGYSVSREKKERFSLILESASTNQTSMYLCASSLHSGNTIYFGEGSWLTVV.

The chain links TRBV5-1 to TRBJ1-1; D gene ambiguous. The V end was cut by 1 base, the J end by 0 bases, with 4 bases between. The CDR3 spans 13 residues. Germline V gene data show CDR1 as SGHRS and CDR2 as YFSETQ. The CDR3 protein is CASSLTMNTEAFF. The CDR3 coding sequence is TGCGCCAGCAGCTTGACTATGAACACTGAAGCTTTCTTT.

This rearrangement joins TRBV10-3 to TRBJ2-1, with D hard to call. The V and J ends lost 5 bases and 9 bases respectively, with 11 bases between them. This CDR3 is built from 12 residues. Germline CDR1 reads ENHRY; CDR2 reads SYGVKD. DNA of the CDR3: TGTGCCATCAGTCCTAATACTGCTGAGCAGTTCTTC. Translation: CAISPNTAEQFF.

This sequence joins TRBV5-1 and TRBJ2-1; TRBD1 agrees at 9 bases. The germline gives CDR1 SGHRS, CDR2 YFSETQ. J was trimmed by 3 bases and V by 4 bases; bases with no gene match: 2. The CDR3 loop spans 14 amino acids. In DNA, the CDR3 is TGCGCCAGCAGCAAGGGACAGGGCTACAATGAGCAGTTCTTC. Translated, it gives CASSKGQGYNEQFF. The full variable domain, in which reference TRBV5-1 and TRBJ2-1 provide the parts outside the CDR3, is KAGVTQTPRYLIKTRGQQVTLSCSPISGHRSVSWYQQTPGQGLQFLFEYFSETQRNKGNFPGRFSGRQFSNSRSEMNVSTLELGDSALYLCASSKGQGYNEQFFGPGTRLTVL.

V usage is TRBV19 and J usage is TRBJ1-1; perhaps TRBD1 as D (5 bases). V dropped 6 bases and J dropped 3 bases, with 8 bases sitting between them. The germline V gene has CDR1 LNHDA and CDR2 SQIVND (reference sequence). This CDR3 is built from 12 residues. The CDR3 sequence is CASRGGYTEAFF. DNA of the CDR3: TGTGCCAGTAGGGGGGGGTACACTGAAGCTTTCTTT. Full variable domain (rest looked up from reference TRBV19 and TRBJ1-1): DGGITQSPKYLFRKEGQNVTLSCEQNLNHDAMYWYRQDPGQGLRLIYYSQIVNDFQKGDIAEGYSVSREKKESFPLTVTSAQKNPTAFYLCASRGGYTEAFFGQGTRLTVV.

This clone has just a few counts. The chain is built from TRBV4-1 and TRBJ1-5; D remains unclear. V dropped 1 base and J dropped 1 base, with 5 bases sitting between them. The CDR3 is 14 amino acids. Germline V gives CDR1 MGHRA, CDR2 YSYEKL. In DNA, the CDR3 is TGCGCCAGCAGCCAAGCATACAGCAATCAGCCCCAGCATTTT. Encoded protein: CASSQAYSNQPQHF.

V is TRBV5-1 and J is TRBJ2-5, with D tentatively TRBD2 (6 bases). The DNA matches TRBJ2-7 better at its end, which makes the J call doubtful. Germline lookup yields CDR1 SGHRS and CDR2 YFSETQ. CDR3 length: 16 residues. CDR3 sequence (DNA): TGCGCCAGCAGCTTAATTGGCAGGGAGGCCTCCTACGAGCAGTACTTC. Its protein is CASSLIGREASYEQYF.

The rearrangement joins TRBV4-2 to TRBJ1-6; the D is unclear. Germline V gene sequence: CDR1 LGHNA, CDR2 YNFKEQ. The CDR3 is made up of 15 amino acids. V lost 0 bases, J lost 8 bases, and 11 bases lay in between. The CDR3 sequence is CASSQDFTADSPLHF. The CDR3 DNA is TGTGCCAGCAGCCAAGATTTTACAGCTGATTCACCCCTCCACTTT.

The gene calls are TRBV9 and TRBJ2-5; D unresolved. The closer fit of TRBJ2-7 to the DNA end suggests the J call may be wrong. The germline gives CDR1 SGDLS, CDR2 YYNGEE. The CDR3 spans 13 residues. The CDR3 DNA is TGTGCCAGCAGCGTTCAGTCTTCCGACGAGCAGTACTTC. Translation: CASSVQSSDEQYF.

V and J are TRBV2 and TRBJ2-7; the D gene is possibly TRBD1 (6 bases). This CDR3 region has 15 residues. Looked up from germline, CDR1 is SNHLY and CDR2 is FYNNEI. V lost 5 bases and J 2 bases, leaving 16 bases between the germline ends. In nucleotides, the CDR3 is TGTGCCAGCAGTCTGGGCAGGGGTCTCACCTACGAGCAGTACTTC. It specifies CASSLGRGLTYEQYF.

CDR3 bases: TGTGCCACTACGCAGGATGGTCAGCCCCAGCATTTT. Translated, it gives CATTQDGQPQHF. The J gene is TRBJ1-5, the V gene TRBV15, with no clear D. This CDR3 is 12 amino acids long. Trimming shortened V by 9 bases and J by 6 bases, and 12 bases separated the two germline ends. CDR1 and CDR2 (germline): LNHNV, YYDKDF (reference sequence).

This clone was counted a single time. The chain has TRBV27 and TRBJ2-2, with 7 nucleotides matching TRBD2. This CDR3 is built from 13 residues. V was pared by 6 bases and J by 7 bases, with 5 bases of the junction left unmatched. CDR1 is MNHEY, CDR2 SMNVEV, per germline (reference sequence). The CDR3 bases are TGTGCCAGCAGCCCAGGGAGGGGCGGGGAGCTGTTTTTT. Translating it yields CASSPGRGGELFF.

This sequence joins TRBV19 and TRBJ2-5, with D possibly being TRBD1 (6 bases). This CDR3 has 12 amino acids. CDR1 is LNHDA, CDR2 SQIVND, per germline (reference sequence). V was cut by 7 bases and J by 5 bases, with 11 bases left in between. Here the CDR3 DNA reads TGTGCCAGTAACTCTAGGGGGGAGACCCAGTACTTC. This encodes CASNSRGETQYF.

The chain uses TRBV5-1 and TRBJ2-5, with D perhaps matching TRBD2 (5 bases). The better agreement between TRBJ2-7 and the DNA end casts doubt on the J call. Germline V CDR1 and CDR2: SGHRS, YFSETQ. The CDR3 consists of 13 residues. Here the CDR3 DNA reads TGCGCCAGCAGCTTCTTGAGGGAACACGAGCAGTACTTC. It specifies CASSFLREHEQYF.

The chain recombines TRBV7-6 with TRBJ2-3; TRBD2 is a possible D gene (6 bases). Looked up from germline, CDR1 is SGHVS and CDR2 is FNYEAQ. The V end was cut by 5 bases, the J end by 0 bases, with 12 bases between. The CDR3 consists of 15 residues. The CDR3 sequence: CASSESGFSTDTQYF. The DNA for the CDR3 is TGTGCCAGCAGCGAAAGCGGGTTTAGCACAGATACGCAGTATTTT.

This sequence joins TRBV6-1 and TRBJ1-1; 10 nucleotides line up with TRBD1. Germline loops: CDR1 MNHNS, CDR2 SASEGT. This CDR3 has 15 residues. J lost 5 bases, V lost 5 bases, and 8 bases had no gene match. This chain's CDR3 is CASSRTGGGGTEAFF. DNA for the CDR3: TGTGCCAGCAGTAGGACAGGGGGTGGAGGGACTGAAGCTTTCTTT.

DNA of the CDR3: TGTGCCAGTAGGAACAGGGGGCGATCCTACGAGCAGTACTTC. It yields the protein CASRNRGRSYEQYF. The V and J genes are TRBV19 and TRBJ2-7, with 9 bases that match TRBD1. Germline V gives CDR1 LNHDA, CDR2 SQIVND (reference sequence). The trim removed 6 bases at V and 1 base at J, leaving 4 bases unmatched. This CDR3 has 14 amino acids.

The chain has TRBV5-1 and TRBJ2-5; the match to TRBD2 covers 7 bases. The DNA matches TRBJ2-7 better at its end, which makes the J call doubtful. Germline CDR1 reads SGHRS; CDR2 reads YFSETQ. This CDR3 region has 17 residues. This CDR3 is CASSFVRGTNRSYEQYF. DNA of the CDR3: TGCGCCAGCAGCTTCGTGCGGGGGACCAACCGCTCCTACGAGCAGTACTTC.

V gene TRBV5-5 combines with J gene TRBJ2-7, with TRBD2 matching 14 bases. This CDR3 is built from 15 residues. Germline loops: CDR1 SGHKS, CDR2 YYEKEE (reference sequence). J gave up 7 bases and V 4 bases, and 7 bases lay outside the gene matches. The CDR3 reads CASSEGLAGAREQYF. Written as DNA, the CDR3 is TGTGCCAGCAGCGAGGGACTAGCGGGAGCGCGAGAGCAGTACTTC.

The rearrangement links TRBV5-4 to TRBJ1-2; D perhaps matches TRBD1 (6 bases). V lost 4 bases and J 8 bases, leaving 18 bases between the germline ends. CDR1 and CDR2 (germline): SGHNT, YYREEE (reference sequence). The CDR3 spans 14 residues. CDR3 protein: CASSVGGGRRGYTF. The CDR3 coding sequence is TGTGCCAGCAGCGTTGGGGGGGGGCGCAGAGGCTACACCTTC.